This TCR beta chain was obtained from a study of OX40 agonist ivuxolimab in advanced cancers. Study in general: An agonistic anti-OX40 (CD134) antibody, ivuxolimab, was used to treat the patients. Every 2 weeks, patients got intravenous ivuxolimab at one of six dose levels (0.01-10 mg/kg). People who had prior anti-PD-1, anti-PD-L1 or anti-CTLA-4 therapy could take part, and roughly 44% had some. Notes on the study in general: Relative to CD4+, CD8+ T cells held more expanded clones on average.

TCRdb's table, derived via immunoSEQ multiplex PCR, lists solely in-frame clones and lacks some. The table records around 68,000 clones, 87% of them present only once. A note on this clone: The antigen is unknown.

V was clipped by 5 bases and J by 5 bases; unmatched bases: 7. Germline V gene data show CDR1 as MDHEN and CDR2 as SYDVKM. The CDR3 has 16 residues. This sequence joins TRBV28 and TRBJ2-7, with 15 bases lining up with TRBD2. The material sequenced was CD4+ or CD8+ T cells sorted from blood, taken in a trial of the OX40 agonist ivuxolimab. The TCR was taken from an adult with an advanced solid tumor such as melanoma, head and neck, liver or kidney cancer. The CDR3 nucleotides read TGTGCCAGCAGTCTCTACGGACTAGCGGGAGGGCACGAGCAGTACTTC. This sequence encodes CASSLYGLAGGHEQYF.